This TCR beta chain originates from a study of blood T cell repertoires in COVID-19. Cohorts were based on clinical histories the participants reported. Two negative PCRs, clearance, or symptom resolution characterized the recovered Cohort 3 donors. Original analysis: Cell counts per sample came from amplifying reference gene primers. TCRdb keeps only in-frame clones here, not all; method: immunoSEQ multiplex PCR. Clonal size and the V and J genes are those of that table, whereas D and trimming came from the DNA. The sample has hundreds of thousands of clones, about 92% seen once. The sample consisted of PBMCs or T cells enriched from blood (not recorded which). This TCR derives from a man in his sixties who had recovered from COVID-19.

The CDR3 here is CASSQGRFEGLNTEAFF. For the CDR3, the DNA is TGCGCCAGCAGCCAAGGCCGATTTGAGGGTTTGAACACTGAAGCTTTCTTT. This chain links TRBV4-1 with TRBJ1-1; D is uncertain. Trimming took off 1 base at V and 0 bases at J, with 15 bases between the two ends. CDR3 length: 17 amino acids. The germline CDR1 and CDR2 sequences are MGHRA and YSYEKL.